Below, one TCR beta chain is given with its context. The antigen it recognizes is unknown. Base qualities were left out, and no much larger clone turns up one base away. Trimming takes 7 bases from V and 0 bases from J, and the germline ends sit 13 bases apart. Including cysteine and phenylalanine, the CDR3 has 15 amino acids. Just CDR3 DNA is preserved here, 45 bases in frame from base 1. Reading the germline V gene (reference sequence) gives CDR1 SEHNR and CDR2 FQNEAQ. The data were taken from a study of blood T cell repertoires in COVID-19 (dated by TCRdb to 2019 to 2021). General notes on the study: Samples covering the acute and convalescent phases of COVID-19 were provided by collaborators in the United States, Italy and Spain. Where available, HLA class I and class II types were taken from metadata supplied by the sample provider and were not determined by assay-based typing. The dataset comprised deeply sampled blood TCRbeta repertoires from subjects exposed to, actively infected with, or recovered from COVID-19. Nearly every sample came with metadata listing a de-identified subject ID, COVID-19 status, age in years and sex. The repertoires were made available in a free public database intended to serve as a resource for research on the immune response to SARS-CoV-2. The samples were drawn from two sources: the first 160 participants of the ongoing ImmuneRACE study, and 950 to 1,500 subjects contributed by 6 global collaborators. The prospective study material was composed of cDNA or gDNA derived from T cells, B-cell-depleted T cells, or PBMCs.

Here is what the overall study found, with its caveats: The amount of clinical and demographic metadata varied by source and participant and was provided uncurated.

Collaborating institutions collected whole blood in K2EDTA tubes following their own protocols. For TCRbeta analysis, collaborators shipped samples as frozen whole blood, isolated PBMCs, or DNA extracted from either of those sample types. TCRbeta CDR3 regions were amplified from genomic DNA by means of the immunoSEQ Assay, a bias-controlled multiplex PCR. The authors processed their data as follows. The number of nucleated cells in each sample was estimated by amplification of reference gene primers within the assay. To quantify the absolute abundance of each unique TCRbeta CDR3 rearrangement, sequence reads were collapsed and filtered. For each sample, productive Simpson clonality was calculated as the square root of Simpson's diversity index across productive rearrangements. Entries here come from immuneACCESS through TCRdb and include only in-frame sequences with V and J called. Some clones fail to appear in such tables; in the studies checked, an unresolved V gene covers under half of the shortfall, and the cause of the remainder is unknown. V, J and clone size reflect that table, while D and trimming were determined from the DNA. Present in this sample are 120,000 or so clones, around 85% of which were seen just once. Together, the top ten hold roughly 3.9% of the sample.

This receptor was obtained from a man aged 55 to 70 with acute or convalescent COVID-19. The V gene is TRBV7-9 and the J gene is TRBJ1-5, with the D gene too uncertain to name. The sample taken for sequencing was peripheral blood. The CDR3 region: CASTRGRDSNQPQHF. The bases read TGTGCCAGCACCCGAGGCCGGGATAGCAATCAGCCCCAGCATTTT.